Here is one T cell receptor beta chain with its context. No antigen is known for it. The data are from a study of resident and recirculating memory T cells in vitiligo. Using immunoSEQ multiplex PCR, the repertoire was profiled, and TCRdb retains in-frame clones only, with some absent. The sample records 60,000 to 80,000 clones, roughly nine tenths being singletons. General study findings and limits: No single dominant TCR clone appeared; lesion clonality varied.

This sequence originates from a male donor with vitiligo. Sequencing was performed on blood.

As DNA, the CDR3 is TGTGCCAGCAGTTTACCCCCTGCGAAGCCCCAGCATTTT. This gives the protein CASSLPPAKPQHF. The chain links TRBV28 to TRBJ1-5; D gene uncertain. Trimming removed 2 bases from V and 8 bases from J, with 10 bases in between. Germline loops: CDR1 MDHEN, CDR2 SYDVKM. CDR3 length equals 13 residues.